The text below deals with one T cell receptor beta chain. The CDR3 sequence is 17 residues long. Looked up from germline, CDR1 is SGHRS and CDR2 is YFSETQ. V was pared by 4 bases and J by 2 bases, with 14 bases of the junction left unmatched. Authors' methods: Scientists estimated how many nucleated cells there were by amplifying reference gene primers. The data were produced by immunoSEQ multiplex PCR, yet TCRdb's version contains in-frame clones alone and is incomplete. V, J and clone size are taken as reported in that table, and D and trimming were inferred from the DNA itself. The table includes about 120,000 clones, roughly 87% detected once. The sample is drawn from a study of blood T cell repertoires in COVID-19. Study context: Whether acute or convalescent, the COVID-19 samples came from the United States, Italy and Spain.

The chain carries TRBV5-1 and TRBJ1-1, with 7 positions matching TRBD1. This TCR was recovered from a human donor in a cohort sampled during active COVID-19. The source material was peripheral blood. CDR3 residues: CASSLGFRQGPNTEAFF. The CDR3, as DNA: TGCGCCAGCAGCCTTGGTTTTCGACAGGGTCCAAACACTGAAGCTTTCTTT.